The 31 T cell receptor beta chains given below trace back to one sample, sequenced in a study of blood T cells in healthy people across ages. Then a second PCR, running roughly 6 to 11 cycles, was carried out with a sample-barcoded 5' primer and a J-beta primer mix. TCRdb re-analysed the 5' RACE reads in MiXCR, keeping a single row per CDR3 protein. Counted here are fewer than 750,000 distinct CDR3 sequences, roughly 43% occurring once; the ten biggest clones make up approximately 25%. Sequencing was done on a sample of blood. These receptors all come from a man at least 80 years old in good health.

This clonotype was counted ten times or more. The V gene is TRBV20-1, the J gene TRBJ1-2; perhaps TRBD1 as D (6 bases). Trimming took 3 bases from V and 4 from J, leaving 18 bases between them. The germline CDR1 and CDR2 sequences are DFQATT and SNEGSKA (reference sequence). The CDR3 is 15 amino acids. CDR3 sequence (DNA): TGCAGTGCTAGTCCGGGGACACCTACTGCCTATGGCTACACCTTC. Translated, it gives CSASPGTPTAYGYTF.

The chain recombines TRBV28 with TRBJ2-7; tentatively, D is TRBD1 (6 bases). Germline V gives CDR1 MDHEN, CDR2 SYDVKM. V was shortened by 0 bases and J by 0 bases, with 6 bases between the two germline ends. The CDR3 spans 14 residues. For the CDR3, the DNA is TGTGCCAGCAGTTTATGGGACAGCTCCTACGAGCAGTACTTC. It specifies CASSLWDSSYEQYF.

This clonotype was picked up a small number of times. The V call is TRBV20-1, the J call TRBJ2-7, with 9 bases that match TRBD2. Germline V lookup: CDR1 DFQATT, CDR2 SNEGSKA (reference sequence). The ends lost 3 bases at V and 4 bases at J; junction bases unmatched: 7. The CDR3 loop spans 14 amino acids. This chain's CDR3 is CSASKSAGGYEQYF. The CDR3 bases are TGCAGTGCTAGTAAATCGGCGGGAGGGTACGAGCAGTACTTC.

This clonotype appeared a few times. Here the CDR3 DNA reads TGCGCCAGCAGCTCTAGGACTGGAAACGAGCAGTTCTTC. Encoded protein: CASSSRTGNEQFF. The J gene is TRBJ2-1, the V gene TRBV4-1, with a tentative D call TRBD2 (5 bases). V lost 5 bases to trimming and J lost 10 bases, with 15 bases between them. The CDR3 is made up of 13 amino acids. Germline loops: CDR1 MGHRA, CDR2 YSYEKL.

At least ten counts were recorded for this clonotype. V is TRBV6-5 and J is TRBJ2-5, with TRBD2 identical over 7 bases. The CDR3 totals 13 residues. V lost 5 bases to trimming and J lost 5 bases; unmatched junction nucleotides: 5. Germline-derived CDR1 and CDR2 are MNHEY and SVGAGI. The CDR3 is CASSDGRLETQYF. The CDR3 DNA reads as TGTGCCAGCAGTGACGGGAGGTTGGAGACCCAGTACTTC.

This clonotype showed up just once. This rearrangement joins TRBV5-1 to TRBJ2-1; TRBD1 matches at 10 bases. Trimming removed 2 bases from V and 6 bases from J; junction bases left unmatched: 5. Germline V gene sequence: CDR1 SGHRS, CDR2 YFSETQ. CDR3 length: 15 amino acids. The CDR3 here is CASSFAGTGANEQFF. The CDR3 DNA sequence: TGCGCCAGCAGCTTCGCCGGGACAGGGGCCAATGAGCAGTTCTTC. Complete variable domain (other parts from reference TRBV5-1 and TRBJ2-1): KAGVTQTPRYLIKTRGQQVTLSCSPISGHRSVSWYQQTPGQGLQFLFEYFSETQRNKGNFPGRFSGRQFSNSRSEMNVSTLELGDSALYLCASSFAGTGANEQFFGPGTRLTVL.

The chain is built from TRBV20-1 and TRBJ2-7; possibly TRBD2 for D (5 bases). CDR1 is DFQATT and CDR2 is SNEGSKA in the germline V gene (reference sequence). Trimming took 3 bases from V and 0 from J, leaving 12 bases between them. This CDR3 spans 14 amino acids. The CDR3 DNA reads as TGCAGTGCTAGCCGGCGGGCCGACTCCTACGAGCAGTACTTC. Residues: CSASRRADSYEQYF.

The CDR3 loop reads CAISDPGTGSEKLFF. CDR3 in DNA: TGTGCCATCAGTGATCCCGGGACAGGGTCTGAAAAACTGTTTTTT. This chain uses TRBV10-3 with TRBJ1-4, with 9 bases that match TRBD1. V dropped 3 bases and J dropped 7; count of bases not matched to a gene: 6. Germline V lookup: CDR1 ENHRY, CDR2 SYGVKD. The CDR3 runs 15 residues.

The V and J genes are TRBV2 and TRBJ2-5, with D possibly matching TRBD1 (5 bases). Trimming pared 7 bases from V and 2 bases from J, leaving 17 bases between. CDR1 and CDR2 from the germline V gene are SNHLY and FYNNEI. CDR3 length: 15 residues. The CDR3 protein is CASKPAQGWQETQYF. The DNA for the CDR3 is TGTGCCAGCAAACCCGCCCAGGGTTGGCAAGAGACCCAGTACTTC.

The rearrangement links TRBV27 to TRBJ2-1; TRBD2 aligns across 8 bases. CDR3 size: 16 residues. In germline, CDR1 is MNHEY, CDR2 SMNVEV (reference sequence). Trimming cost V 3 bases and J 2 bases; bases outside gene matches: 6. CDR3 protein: CASSLDSGGTYNEQFF. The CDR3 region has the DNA TGTGCCAGCAGTTTGGATTCGGGGGGGACCTACAATGAGCAGTTCTTC.

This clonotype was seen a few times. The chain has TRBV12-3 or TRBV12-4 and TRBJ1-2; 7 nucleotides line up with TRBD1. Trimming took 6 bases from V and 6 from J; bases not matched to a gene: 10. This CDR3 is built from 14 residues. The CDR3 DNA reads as TGTGCCAGCAGGGTGCAAGGGGGCGTAGATGGCTACACCTTC. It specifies CASRVQGGVDGYTF.

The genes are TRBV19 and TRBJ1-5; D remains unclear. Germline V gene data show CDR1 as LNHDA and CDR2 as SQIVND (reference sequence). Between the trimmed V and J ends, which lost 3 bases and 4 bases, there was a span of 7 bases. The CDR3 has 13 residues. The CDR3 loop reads CASSILENQPQHF. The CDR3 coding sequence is TGTGCCAGTAGTATTTTGGAAAATCAGCCCCAGCATTTT. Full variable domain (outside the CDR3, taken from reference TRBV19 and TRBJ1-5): DGGITQSPKYLFRKEGQNVTLSCEQNLNHDAMYWYRQDPGQGLRLIYYSQIVNDFQKGDIAEGYSVSREKKESFPLTVTSAQKNPTAFYLCASSILENQPQHFGDGTRLSIL.

The CDR3 DNA is TGTGCCAGCAGCTTAGTGGGGCTATACAATGAGCAGTTCTTC. This gives the protein CASSLVGLYNEQFF. The J gene is TRBJ2-1, the V gene TRBV7-9; a possible D gene is TRBD1 (5 bases). Germline V gene lookup returns CDR1 SEHNR and CDR2 FQNEAQ (reference sequence). There are 14 residues in the CDR3. V was trimmed by 1 base and J by 4 bases, leaving 8 bases between them. The whole variable domain, remainder taken from reference TRBV7-9 and TRBJ2-1, is DTGVSQNPRHKITKRGQNVTFRCDPISEHNRLYWYRQTLGQGPEFLTYFQNEAQLEKSRLLSDRFSAERPKGSFSTLEIQRTEQGDSAMYLCASSLVGLYNEQFFGPGTRLTVL.

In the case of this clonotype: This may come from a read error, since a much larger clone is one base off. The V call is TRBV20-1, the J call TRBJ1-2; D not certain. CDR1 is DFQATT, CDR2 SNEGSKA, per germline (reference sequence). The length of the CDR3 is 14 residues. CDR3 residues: CSAREPGRSYGHTF. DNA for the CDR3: TGCAGTGCTAGAGAGCCCGGCAGAAGCTATGGCCACACCTTC.

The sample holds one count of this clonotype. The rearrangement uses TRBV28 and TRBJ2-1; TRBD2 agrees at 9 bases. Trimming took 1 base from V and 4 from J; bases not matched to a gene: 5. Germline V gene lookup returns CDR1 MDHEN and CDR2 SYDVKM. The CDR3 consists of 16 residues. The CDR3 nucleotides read TGTGCCAGCAGTTTATTCTCTAGCGGGGCATACAATGAGCAGTTCTTC. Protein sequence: CASSLFSSGAYNEQFF.

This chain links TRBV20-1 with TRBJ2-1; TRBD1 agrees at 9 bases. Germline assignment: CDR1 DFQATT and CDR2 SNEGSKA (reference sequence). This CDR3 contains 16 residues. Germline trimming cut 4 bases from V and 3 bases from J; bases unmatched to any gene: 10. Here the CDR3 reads CSATPGQGRFYNEQFF. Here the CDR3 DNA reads TGCAGTGCTACCCCGGGACAGGGAAGGTTCTACAATGAGCAGTTCTTC.

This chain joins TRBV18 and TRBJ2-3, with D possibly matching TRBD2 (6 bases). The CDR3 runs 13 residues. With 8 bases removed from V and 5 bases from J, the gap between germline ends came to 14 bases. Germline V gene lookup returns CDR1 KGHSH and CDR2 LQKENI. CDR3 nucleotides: TGTGCCAGCGGGACGGGGGTTGAAGATACGCAGTATTTT. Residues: CASGTGVEDTQYF. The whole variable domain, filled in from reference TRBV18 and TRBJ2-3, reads NAGVMQNPRHLVRRRGQEARLRCSPMKGHSHVYWYRQLPEEGLKFMVYLQKENIIDESGMPKERFSAEFPKEGPSILRIQQVVRGDSAAYFCASGTGVEDTQYFGPGTRLTVL.

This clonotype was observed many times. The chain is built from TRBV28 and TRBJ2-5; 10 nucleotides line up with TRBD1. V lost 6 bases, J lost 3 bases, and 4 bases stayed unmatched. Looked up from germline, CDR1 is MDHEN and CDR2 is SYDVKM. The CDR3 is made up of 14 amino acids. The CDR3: CASSKTGGEETQYF. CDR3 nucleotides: TGTGCCAGCAGCAAGACAGGGGGCGAAGAGACCCAGTACTTC.

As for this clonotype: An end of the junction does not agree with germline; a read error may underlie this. CDR3 protein: CASTLSGGRSYEQYF. The CDR3 DNA reads as TGTGCCAGCACTTTATCGGGGGGCCGCTCCTACGAGCAGTACTTC. The rearrangement joins TRBV27 to TRBJ2-7; a weak D match, TRBD2 (7 bases). CDR3 length equals 15 residues. Germline values: CDR1 MNHEY, CDR2 SMNVEV (reference sequence).

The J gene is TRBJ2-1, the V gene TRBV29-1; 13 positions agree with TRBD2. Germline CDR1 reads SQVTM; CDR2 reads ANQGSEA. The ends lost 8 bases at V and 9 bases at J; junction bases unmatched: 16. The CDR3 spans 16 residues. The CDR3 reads CSSAWTSGSLMGEQFF. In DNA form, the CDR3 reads TGCAGCTCTGCGTGGACTAGCGGGAGTCTTATGGGTGAGCAGTTCTTC.

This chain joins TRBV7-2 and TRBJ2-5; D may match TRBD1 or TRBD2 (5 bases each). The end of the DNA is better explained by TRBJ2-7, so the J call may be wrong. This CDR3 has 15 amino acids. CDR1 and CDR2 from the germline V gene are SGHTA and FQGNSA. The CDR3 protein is CASSQDWGSPYEQYF. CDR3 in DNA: TGTGCCAGCAGTCAAGATTGGGGGTCCCCCTACGAGCAGTACTTC.

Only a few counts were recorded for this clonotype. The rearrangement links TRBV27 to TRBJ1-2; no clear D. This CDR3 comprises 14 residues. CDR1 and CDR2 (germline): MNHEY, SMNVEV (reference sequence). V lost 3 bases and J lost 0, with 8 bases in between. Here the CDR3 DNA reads TGTGCCAGCAGTTTTCGGGTCCCTAACTATGGCTACACCTTC. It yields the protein CASSFRVPNYGYTF.

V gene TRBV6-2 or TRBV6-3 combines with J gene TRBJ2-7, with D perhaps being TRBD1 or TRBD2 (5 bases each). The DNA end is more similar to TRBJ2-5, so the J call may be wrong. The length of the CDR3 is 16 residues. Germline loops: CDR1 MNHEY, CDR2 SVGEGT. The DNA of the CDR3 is TGTGCCAGCAGTTACCTGGGGACCAGCCTCCAGAAGACCCAGTACTTC. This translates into CASSYLGTSLQKTQYF.

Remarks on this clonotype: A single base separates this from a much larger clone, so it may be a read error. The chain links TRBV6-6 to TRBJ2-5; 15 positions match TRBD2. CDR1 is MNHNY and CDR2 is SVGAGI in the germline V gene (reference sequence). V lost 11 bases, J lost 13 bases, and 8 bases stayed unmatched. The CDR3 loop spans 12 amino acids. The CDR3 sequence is CACGTGLAGGYF. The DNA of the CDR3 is TGTGCCTGCGGTACGGGACTAGCGGGAGGGTACTTC.

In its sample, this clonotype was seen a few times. The CDR3 DNA sequence: TGTGCCAGCAGCCCTGCCTATTCGAGGGGCGGGGATCAGCCCCAGCATTTT. Amino acid sequence: CASSPAYSRGGDQPQHF. The chain has TRBV6-1 and TRBJ1-5, with D possibly TRBD1 on 5 matching bases. V gave up 6 bases and J gave up 5 bases, with 23 bases separating them. This CDR3 has 17 amino acids. CDR1 MNHNS and CDR2 SASEGT come from the germline V gene.

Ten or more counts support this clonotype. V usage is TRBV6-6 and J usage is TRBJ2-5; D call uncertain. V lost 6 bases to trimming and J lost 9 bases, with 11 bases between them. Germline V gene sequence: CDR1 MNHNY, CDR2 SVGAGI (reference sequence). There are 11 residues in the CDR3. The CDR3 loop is CASSPEFAQYF. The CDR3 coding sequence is TGTGCCAGCAGCCCCGAGTTTGCCCAGTACTTC.

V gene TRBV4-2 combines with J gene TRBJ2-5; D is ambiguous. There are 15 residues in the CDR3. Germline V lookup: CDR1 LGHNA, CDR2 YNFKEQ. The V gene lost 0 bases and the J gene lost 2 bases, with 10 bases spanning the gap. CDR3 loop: CASSQDPMKQETQYF. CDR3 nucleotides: TGTGCCAGCAGCCAAGATCCCATGAAGCAAGAGACCCAGTACTTC.

The CDR3 bases are TGTGCCAGCAGTCCTGCCAGCGGGACCCTCAATGAGCAGTTCTTC. Amino acids: CASSPASGTLNEQFF. The chain carries TRBV27 and TRBJ2-1; the match to TRBD2 covers 7 bases. Germline-derived CDR1 and CDR2 are MNHEY and SMNVEV (reference sequence). The CDR3 runs 15 residues. V was pared by 5 bases and J by 6 bases, with 10 bases of the junction left unmatched.

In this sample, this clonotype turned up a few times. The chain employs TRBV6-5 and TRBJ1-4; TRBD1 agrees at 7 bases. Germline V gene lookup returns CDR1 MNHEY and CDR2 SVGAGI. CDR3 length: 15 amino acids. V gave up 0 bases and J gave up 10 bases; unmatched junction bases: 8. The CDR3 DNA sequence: TGTGCCAGCAGTTACTCGGGCTCTCAGGGGGGAAAACTGTTTTTT. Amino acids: CASSYSGSQGGKLFF.

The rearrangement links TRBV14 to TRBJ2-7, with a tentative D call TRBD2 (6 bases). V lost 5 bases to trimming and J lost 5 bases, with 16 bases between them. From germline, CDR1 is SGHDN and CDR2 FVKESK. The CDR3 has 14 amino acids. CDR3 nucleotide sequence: TGTGCCAGCAGCACGGGACTTAGCTTCGACGAGCAGTACTTC. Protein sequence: CASSTGLSFDEQYF.

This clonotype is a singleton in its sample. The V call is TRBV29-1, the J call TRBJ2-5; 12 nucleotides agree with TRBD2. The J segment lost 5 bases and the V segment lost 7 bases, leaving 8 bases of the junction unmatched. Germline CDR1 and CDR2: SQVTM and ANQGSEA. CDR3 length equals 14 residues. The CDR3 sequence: CSGLTSGRGETQYF. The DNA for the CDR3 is TGCAGCGGGCTGACTAGCGGGAGAGGGGAGACCCAGTACTTC.